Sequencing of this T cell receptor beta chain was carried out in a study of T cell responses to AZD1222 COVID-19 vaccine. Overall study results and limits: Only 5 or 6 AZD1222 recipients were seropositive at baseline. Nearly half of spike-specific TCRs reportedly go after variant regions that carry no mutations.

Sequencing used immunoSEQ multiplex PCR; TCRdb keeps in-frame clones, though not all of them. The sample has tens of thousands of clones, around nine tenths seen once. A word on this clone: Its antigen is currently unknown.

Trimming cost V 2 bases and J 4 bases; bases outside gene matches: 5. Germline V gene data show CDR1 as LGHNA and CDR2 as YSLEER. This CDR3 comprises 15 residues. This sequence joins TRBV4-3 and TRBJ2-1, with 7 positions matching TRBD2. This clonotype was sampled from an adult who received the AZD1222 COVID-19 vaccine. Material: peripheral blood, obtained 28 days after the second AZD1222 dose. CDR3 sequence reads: CASSQRAGTYNEQFF. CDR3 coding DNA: TGCGCCAGCAGCCAAAGAGCGGGAACGTACAATGAGCAGTTCTTC.